This T cell receptor beta chain was captured by sequencing in a study of memory CD4+ T cells and cytomegalovirus serostatus. The method was immunoSEQ multiplex PCR; TCRdb's version includes in-frame clones alone and lacks a portion of them. The table shows some 44,000 clones, with roughly 80% occurring only once. The CDR3 runs 11 residues. Germline loops: CDR1 GTSNPN, CDR2 SVGIG (reference sequence). Trimming took 8 bases from V and 9 from J, leaving 15 bases between them. The sort gate was single viable CD3+CD4+CD8-CD45RO+ cells for memory CD4+ T cells. Sequencing was done on a sample of memory CD4+ T cells from blood. The clonotype comes from an adult in good health and CMV-seronegative. This chain connects TRBV30 to TRBJ2-3; the D is unclear. CDR3: CAAWRDATQYF. CDR3 in DNA: TGTGCCGCCTGGAGAGACGCGACGCAGTATTTT.